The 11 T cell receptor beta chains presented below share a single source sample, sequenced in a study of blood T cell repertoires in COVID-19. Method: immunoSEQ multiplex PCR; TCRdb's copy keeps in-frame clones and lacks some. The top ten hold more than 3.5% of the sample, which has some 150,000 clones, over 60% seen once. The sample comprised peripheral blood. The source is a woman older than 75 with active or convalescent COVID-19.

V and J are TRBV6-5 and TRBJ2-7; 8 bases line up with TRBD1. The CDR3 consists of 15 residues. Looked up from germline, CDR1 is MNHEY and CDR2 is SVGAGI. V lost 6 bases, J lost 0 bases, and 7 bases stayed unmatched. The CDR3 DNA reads TGTGCCAGCAGCATAACCGGGACAGGCTCCTACGAGCAGTACTTC. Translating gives CASSITGTGSYEQYF.

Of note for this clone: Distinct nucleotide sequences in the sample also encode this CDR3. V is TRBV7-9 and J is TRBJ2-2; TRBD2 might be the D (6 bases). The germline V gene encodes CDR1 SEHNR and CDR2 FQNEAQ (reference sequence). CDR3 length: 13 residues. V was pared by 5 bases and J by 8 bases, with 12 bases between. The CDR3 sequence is CASSTGGSGELFF. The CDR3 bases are TGTGCCAGCAGCACCGGGGGTTCTGGGGAGCTGTTTTTT. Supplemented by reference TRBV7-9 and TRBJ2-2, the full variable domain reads DTGVSQNPRHKITKRGQNVTFRCDPISEHNRLYWYRQTLGQGPEFLTYFQNEAQLEKSRLLSDRFSAERPKGSFSTLEIQRTEQGDSAMYLCASSTGGSGELFFGEGSRLTVL.

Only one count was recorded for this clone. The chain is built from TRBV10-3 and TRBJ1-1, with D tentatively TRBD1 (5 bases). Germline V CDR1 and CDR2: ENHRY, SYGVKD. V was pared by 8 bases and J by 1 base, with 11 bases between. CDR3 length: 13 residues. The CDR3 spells CAIGNTGNTEAFF. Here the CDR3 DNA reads TGTGCCATCGGTAATACAGGGAACACTGAAGCTTTCTTT.

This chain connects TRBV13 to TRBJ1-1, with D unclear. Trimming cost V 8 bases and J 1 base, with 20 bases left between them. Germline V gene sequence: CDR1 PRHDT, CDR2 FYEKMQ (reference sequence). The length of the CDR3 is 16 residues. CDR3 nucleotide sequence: TGTGCCAGCTCCCTTTATAAGGTGGGCCCGAACACTGAAGCTTTCTTT. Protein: CASSLYKVGPNTEAFF.

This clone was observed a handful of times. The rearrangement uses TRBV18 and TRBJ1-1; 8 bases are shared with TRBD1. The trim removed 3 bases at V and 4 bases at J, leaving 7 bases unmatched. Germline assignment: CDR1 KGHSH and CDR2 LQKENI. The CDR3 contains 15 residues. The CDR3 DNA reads TGTGCCAGCTCACCCGACAGGGGATATTTCACTGAAGCTTTCTTT. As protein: CASSPDRGYFTEAFF.

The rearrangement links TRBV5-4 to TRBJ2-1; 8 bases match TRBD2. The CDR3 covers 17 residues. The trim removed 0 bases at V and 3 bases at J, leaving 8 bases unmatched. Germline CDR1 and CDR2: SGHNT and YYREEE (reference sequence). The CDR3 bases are TGTGCCAGCAGCTTGGCCGGACGGGGGGGCCACTACAATGAGCAGTTCTTC. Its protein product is CASSLAGRGGHYNEQFF. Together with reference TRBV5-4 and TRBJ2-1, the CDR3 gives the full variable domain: ETGVTQSPTHLIKTRGQQVTLRCSSQSGHNTVSWYQQALGQGPQFIFQYYREEENGRGNFPPRFSGLQFPNYSSELNVNALELDDSALYLCASSLAGRGGHYNEQFFGPGTRLTVL.

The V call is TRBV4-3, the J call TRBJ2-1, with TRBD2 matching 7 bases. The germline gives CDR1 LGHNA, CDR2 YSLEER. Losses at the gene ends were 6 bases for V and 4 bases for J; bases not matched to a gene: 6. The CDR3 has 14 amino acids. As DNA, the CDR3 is TGCGCCAGCAGTATAGCGGGCTTGTACAATGAGCAGTTCTTC. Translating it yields CASSIAGLYNEQFF.

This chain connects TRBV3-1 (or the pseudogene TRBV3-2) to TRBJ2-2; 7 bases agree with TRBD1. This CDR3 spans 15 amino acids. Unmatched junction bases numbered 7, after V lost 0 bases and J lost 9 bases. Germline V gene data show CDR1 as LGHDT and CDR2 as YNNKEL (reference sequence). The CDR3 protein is CASSQDSPGGRELFF. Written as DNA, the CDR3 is TGTGCCAGCAGCCAAGATTCGCCAGGGGGTAGGGAGCTGTTTTTT.

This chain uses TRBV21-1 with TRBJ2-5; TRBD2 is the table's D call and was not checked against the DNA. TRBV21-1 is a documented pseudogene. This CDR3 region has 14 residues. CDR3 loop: CASIKTRSQETQYF. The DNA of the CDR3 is TGTGCCAGCATCAAAACTAGGAGCCAAGAGACCCAGTACTTC.

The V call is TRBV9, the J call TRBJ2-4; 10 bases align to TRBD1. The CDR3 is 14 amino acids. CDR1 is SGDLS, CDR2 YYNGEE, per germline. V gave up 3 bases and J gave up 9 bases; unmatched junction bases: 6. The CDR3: CASSASGTGAIQYF. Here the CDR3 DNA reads TGTGCCAGCAGCGCCTCCGGGACAGGGGCCATTCAGTACTTC.

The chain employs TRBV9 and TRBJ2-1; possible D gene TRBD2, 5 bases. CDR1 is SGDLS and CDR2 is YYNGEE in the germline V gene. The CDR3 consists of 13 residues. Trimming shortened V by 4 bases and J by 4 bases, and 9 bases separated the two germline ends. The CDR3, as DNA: TGTGCCAGCAGCCCATGGGAGTACAATGAGCAGTTCTTC. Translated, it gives CASSPWEYNEQFF. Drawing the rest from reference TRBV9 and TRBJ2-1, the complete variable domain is DSGVTQTPKHLITATGQRVTLRCSPRSGDLSVYWYQQSLDQGLQFLIQYYNGEERAKGNILERFSAQQFPDLHSELNLSSLELGDSALYFCASSPWEYNEQFFGPGTRLTVL.